Listed below are T cell receptor beta chains from one sample, sequenced in a study of regulatory T cells in long-lasting Graves disease. MiXCR was run by TCRdb on the multiplex PCR reads, yielding one entry per CDR3 protein. The table lists about 450,000 distinct CDR3 sequences, about 16% of them singletons, with around 11% in the top ten. This sample was also put to use in a study of T cells in Graves' hyperthyroidism and ophthalmopathy.

The sequenced sample was peripheral blood mononuclear cells (PBMCs), obtained at new diagnosis, from a patient treated with antithyroid drugs. These TCRs come from a woman in her 30s with Graves disease. Both conserved end residues are part of each CDR3. D genes are given only for firm matches.

D gene: -; V gene: TRBV28; J gene: TRBJ1-1; CDR3 protein: CASRGGPLSFEAFF
D gene: TRBD2; V gene: TRBV7-2; J gene: TRBJ2-3; CDR3 protein: CASSVPVAGGLLPTDTQYF
D gene: -; V gene: TRBV19; J gene: TRBJ2-2; CDR3 protein: CASSISTDFTGELFF
D gene: TRBD2; V gene: TRBV13; J gene: TRBJ2-3; CDR3 protein: CASSLGGSGADTQYF
D gene: -; V gene: TRBV7-3; J gene: TRBJ2-1; CDR3 protein: CASSSRSEGPGEQFF
D gene: -; V gene: TRBV6-1; J gene: TRBJ1-5; CDR3 protein: CASSPPDTYSNQPQHF
D gene: -; V gene: TRBV30; J gene: TRBJ2-1; CDR3 protein: CALSGAAYNEQFF
D gene: -; V gene: TRBV20-1; J gene: TRBJ1-6; CDR3 protein: CSATVVGDFSPLHF
D gene: -; V gene: TRBV7-9; J gene: TRBJ2-2; CDR3 protein: CASSTRDWENTGELFF
D gene: TRBD1; V gene: TRBV6-1; J gene: TRBJ1-1; CDR3 protein: CASSPSRRGTGASEAFF
D gene: TRBD2; V gene: TRBV6-1; J gene: TRBJ2-1; CDR3 protein: CASSDGVLAGGQFF